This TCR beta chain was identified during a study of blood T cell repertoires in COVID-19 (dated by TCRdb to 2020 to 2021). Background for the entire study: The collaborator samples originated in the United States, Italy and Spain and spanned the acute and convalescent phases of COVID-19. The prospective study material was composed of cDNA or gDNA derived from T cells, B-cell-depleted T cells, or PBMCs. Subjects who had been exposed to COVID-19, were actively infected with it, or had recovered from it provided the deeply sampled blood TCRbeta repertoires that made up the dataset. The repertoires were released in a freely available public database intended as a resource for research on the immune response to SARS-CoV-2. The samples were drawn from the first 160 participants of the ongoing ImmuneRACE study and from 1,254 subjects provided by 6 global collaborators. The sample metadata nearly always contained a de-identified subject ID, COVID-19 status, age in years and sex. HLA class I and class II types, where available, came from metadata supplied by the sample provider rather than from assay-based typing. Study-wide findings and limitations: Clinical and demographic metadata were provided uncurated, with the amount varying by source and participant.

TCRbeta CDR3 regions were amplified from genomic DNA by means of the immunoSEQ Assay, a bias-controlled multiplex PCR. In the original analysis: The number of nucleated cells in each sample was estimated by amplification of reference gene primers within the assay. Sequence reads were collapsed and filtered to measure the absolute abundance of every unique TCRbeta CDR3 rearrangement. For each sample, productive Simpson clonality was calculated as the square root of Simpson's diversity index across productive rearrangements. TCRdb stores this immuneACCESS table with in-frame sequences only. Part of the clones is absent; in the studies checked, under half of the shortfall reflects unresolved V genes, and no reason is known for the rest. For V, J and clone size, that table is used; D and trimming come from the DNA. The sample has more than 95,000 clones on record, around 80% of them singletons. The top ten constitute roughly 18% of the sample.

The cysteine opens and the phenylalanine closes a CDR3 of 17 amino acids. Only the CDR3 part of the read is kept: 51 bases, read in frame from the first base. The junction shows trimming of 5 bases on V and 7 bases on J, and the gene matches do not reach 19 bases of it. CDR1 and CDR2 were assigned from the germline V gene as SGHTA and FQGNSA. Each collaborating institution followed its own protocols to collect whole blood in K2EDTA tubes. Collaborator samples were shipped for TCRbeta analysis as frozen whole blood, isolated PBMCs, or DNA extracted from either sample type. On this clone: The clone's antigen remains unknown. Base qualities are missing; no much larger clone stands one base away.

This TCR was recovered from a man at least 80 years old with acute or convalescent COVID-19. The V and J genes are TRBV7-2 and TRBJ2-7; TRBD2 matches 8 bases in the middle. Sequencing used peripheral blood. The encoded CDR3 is CASSDQPLAGTTGEQYF. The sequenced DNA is TGTGCCAGCAGCGACCAGCCTTTAGCGGGGACCACCGGGGAGCAGTACTTC.